This T cell receptor (beta chain) was observed in a study of blood T cell repertoires in COVID-19. What the recovered Cohort 3 donors had was two negative PCRs, clearance, or symptom resolution. V shed 5 bases and J 4 bases; nucleotides not matched to a gene: 8. Germline V gives CDR1 SGHTS, CDR2 YDEGEE. CDR3 size: 15 residues. As originally analysed: Using reference gene primer amplification, nucleated cell counts were estimated. Sequenced by immunoSEQ multiplex PCR; TCRdb stores in-frame clones only, minus some. V and J calls and clone size are as listed in that table; D and trimming were resolved from the DNA. Here the sample spans 130,000 or so clones, roughly 80% being singletons.

Sequencing was carried out using PBMCs or T cells enriched from blood (not recorded which). This chain connects TRBV5-8 to TRBJ2-1, with 8 bases lining up with TRBD1. The receptor's source is a man younger than 40 who had recovered from COVID-19. Here the CDR3 reads CASSTGTGFYNEQFF. As DNA, the CDR3 is TGTGCCAGCAGTACGGGGACAGGATTTTACAATGAGCAGTTCTTC.